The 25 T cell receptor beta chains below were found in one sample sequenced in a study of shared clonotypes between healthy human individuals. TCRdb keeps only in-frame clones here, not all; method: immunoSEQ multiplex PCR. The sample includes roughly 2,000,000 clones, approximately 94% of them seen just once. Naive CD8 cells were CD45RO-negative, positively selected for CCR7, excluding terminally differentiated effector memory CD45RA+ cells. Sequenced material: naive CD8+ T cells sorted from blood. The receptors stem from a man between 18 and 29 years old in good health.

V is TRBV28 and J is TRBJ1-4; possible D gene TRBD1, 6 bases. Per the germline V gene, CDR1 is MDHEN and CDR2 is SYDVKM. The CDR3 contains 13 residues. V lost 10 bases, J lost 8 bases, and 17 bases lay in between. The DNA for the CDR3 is TGTGCCACCCGGGGACAAGAGTACGAAAAACTGTTTTTT. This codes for CATRGQEYEKLFF.

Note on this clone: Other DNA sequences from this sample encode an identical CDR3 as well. CDR3 coding DNA: TGTGCCAGCAGCTTAGACAACTATGGCTACACCTTC. This codes for CASSLDNYGYTF. The V call is TRBV11-2, the J call TRBJ1-2; no reliable D call. V gave up 0 bases and J gave up 2 bases, with 1 base separating them. Germline V gives CDR1 SGHAT, CDR2 FQNNGV. The CDR3 has 12 amino acids.

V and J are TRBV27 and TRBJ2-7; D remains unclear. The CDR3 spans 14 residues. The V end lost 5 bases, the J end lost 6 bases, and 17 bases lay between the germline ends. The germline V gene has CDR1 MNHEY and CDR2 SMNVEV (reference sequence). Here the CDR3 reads CASSTSGGRSEQYF. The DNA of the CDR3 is TGTGCCAGCAGTACGTCAGGCGGCCGCTCCGAGCAGTACTTC.

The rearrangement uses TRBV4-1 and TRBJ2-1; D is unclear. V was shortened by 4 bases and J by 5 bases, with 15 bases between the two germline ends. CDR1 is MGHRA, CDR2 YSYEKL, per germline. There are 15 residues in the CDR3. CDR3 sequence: CASSLSRAPNNEQFF. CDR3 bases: TGCGCCAGCAGCCTATCCCGGGCGCCTAACAATGAGCAGTTCTTC.

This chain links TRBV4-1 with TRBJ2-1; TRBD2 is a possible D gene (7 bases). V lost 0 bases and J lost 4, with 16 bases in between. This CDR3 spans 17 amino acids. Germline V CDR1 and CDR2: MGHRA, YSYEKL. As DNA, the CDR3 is TGCGCCAGCAGCCAAGACCCATCGGGGGGCCTGTACAATGAGCAGTTCTTC. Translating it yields CASSQDPSGGLYNEQFF.

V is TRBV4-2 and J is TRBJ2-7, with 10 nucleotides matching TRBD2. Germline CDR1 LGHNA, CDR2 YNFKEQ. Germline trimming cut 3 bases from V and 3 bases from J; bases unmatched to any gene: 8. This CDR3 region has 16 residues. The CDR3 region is CASSQGTSAEDYEQYF. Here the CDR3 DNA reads TGTGCCAGCAGCCAGGGGACTAGCGCTGAAGACTACGAGCAGTACTTC.

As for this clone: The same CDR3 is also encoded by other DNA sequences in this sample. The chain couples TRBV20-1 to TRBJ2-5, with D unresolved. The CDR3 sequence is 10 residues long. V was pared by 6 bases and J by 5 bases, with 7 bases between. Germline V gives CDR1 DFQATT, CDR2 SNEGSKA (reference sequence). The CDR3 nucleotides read TGCAGTGCCCAGCTGGAGACCCAGTACTTC. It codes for CSAQLETQYF.

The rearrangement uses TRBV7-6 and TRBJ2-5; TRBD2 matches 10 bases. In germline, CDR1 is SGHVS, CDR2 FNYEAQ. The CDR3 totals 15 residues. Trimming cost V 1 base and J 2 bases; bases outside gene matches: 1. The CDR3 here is CASSLGTSGQETQYF. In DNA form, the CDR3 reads TGTGCCAGCAGCTTAGGGACTAGCGGACAAGAGACCCAGTACTTC.

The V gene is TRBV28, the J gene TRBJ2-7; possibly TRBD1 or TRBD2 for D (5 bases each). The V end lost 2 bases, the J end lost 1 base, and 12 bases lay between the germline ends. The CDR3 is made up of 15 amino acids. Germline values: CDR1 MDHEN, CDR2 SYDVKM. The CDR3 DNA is TGTGCCAGCAGTTTAAGGCCAGGGAGTTCCTACGAGCAGTACTTC. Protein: CASSLRPGSSYEQYF.

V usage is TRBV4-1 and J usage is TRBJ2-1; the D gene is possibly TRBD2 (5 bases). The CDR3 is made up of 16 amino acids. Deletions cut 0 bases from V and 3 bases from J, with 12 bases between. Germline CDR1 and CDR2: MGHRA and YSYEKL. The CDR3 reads CASSQDALSGYNEQFF. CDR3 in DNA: TGCGCCAGCAGCCAAGACGCTCTCAGCGGCTACAATGAGCAGTTCTTC.

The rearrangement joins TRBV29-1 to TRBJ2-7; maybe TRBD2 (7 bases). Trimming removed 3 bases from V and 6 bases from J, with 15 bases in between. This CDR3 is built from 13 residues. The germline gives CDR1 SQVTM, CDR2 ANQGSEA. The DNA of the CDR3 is TGCAGCGTTGAGGGGGCGGGAGATGGCGAGCAGTACTTC. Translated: CSVEGAGDGEQYF.

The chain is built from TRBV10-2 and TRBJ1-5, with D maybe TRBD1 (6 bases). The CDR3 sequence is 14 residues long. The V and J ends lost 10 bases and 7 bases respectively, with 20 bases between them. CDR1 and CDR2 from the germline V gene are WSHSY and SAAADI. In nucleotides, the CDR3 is TGCGCCACTCAGGAGGGGGGGCTAAGCCAGCCCCAGCATTTT. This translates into CATQEGGLSQPQHF.

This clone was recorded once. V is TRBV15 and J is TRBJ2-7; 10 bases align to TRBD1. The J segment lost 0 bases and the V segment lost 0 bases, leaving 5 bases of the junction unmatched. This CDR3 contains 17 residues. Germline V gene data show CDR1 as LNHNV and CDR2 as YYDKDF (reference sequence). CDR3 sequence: CATSRDRGTGASYEQYF. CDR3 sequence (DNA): TGTGCCACCAGCAGAGATAGGGGGACAGGGGCCTCCTACGAGCAGTACTTC.

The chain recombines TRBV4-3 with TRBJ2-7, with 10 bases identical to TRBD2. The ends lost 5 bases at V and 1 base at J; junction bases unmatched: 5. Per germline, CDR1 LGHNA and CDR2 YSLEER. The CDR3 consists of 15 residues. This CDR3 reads CASSSGTSESYEQYF. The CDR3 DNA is TGCGCCAGCAGCTCAGGGACTAGCGAATCCTACGAGCAGTACTTC.

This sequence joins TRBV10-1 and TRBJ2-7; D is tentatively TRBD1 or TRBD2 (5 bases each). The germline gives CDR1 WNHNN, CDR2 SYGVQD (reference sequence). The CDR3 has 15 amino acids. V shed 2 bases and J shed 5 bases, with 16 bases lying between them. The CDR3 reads CASSETQGVRDEQYF. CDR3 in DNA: TGCGCCAGCAGTGAGACCCAGGGAGTTCGGGACGAGCAGTACTTC.

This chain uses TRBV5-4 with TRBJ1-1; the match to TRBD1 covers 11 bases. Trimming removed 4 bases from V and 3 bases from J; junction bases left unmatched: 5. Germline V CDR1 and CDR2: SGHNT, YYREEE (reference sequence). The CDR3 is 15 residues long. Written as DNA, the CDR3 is TGTGCCAGCAGCGCCCCGGGACAGGGGGACACTGAAGCTTTCTTT. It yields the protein CASSAPGQGDTEAFF. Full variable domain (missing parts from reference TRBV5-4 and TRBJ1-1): ETGVTQSPTHLIKTRGQQVTLRCSSQSGHNTVSWYQQALGQGPQFIFQYYREEENGRGNFPPRFSGLQFPNYSSELNVNALELDDSALYLCASSAPGQGDTEAFFGQGTRLTVV.

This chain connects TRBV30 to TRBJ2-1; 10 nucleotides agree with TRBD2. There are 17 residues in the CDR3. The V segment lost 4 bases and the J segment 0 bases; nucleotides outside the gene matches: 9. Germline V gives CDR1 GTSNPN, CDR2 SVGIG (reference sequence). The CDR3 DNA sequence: TGTGCCTGGACAGCGGGAGGGCTAGGGATCTCCTACAATGAGCAGTTCTTC. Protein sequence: CAWTAGGLGISYNEQFF.

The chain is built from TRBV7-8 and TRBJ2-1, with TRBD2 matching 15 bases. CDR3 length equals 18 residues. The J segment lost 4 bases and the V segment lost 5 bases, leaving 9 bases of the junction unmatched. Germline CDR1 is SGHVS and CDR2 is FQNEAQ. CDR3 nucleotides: TGTGCCAGCAGCCCCGGACTAGCGGGAGGGTATATTTACAATGAGCAGTTCTTC. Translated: CASSPGLAGGYIYNEQFF.

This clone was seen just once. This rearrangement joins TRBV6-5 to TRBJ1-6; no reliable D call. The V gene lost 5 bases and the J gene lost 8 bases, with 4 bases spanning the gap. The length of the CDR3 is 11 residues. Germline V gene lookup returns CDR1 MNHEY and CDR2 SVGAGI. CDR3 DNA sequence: TGTGCCAGCAGTGTGGATTCACCCCTCCACTTT. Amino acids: CASSVDSPLHF.

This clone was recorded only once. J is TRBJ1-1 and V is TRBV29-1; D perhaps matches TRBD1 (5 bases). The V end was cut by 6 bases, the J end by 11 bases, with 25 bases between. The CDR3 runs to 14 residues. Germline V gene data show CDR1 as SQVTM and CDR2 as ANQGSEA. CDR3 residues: CSVGHPPGSPRAFF. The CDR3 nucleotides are TGCAGCGTCGGACACCCCCCCGGCAGCCCACGGGCTTTCTTT.

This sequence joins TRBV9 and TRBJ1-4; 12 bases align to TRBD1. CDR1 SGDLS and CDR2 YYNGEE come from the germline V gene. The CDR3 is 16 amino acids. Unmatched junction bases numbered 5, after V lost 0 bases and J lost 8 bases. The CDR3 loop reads CASSVGWDRGPEKLFF. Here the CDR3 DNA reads TGTGCCAGCAGCGTAGGCTGGGACAGGGGGCCGGAAAAACTGTTTTTT. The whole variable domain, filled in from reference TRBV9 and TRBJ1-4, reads DSGVTQTPKHLITATGQRVTLRCSPRSGDLSVYWYQQSLDQGLQFLIQYYNGEERAKGNILERFSAQQFPDLHSELNLSSLELGDSALYFCASSVGWDRGPEKLFFGSGTQLSVL.

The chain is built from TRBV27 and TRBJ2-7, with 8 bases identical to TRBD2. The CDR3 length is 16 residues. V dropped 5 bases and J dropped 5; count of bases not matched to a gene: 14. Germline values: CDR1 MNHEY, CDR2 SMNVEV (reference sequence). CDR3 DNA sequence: TGTGCCAGCAGTCCGACTCCGGGACTAGGTGCACACGAGCAGTACTTC. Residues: CASSPTPGLGAHEQYF.

The CDR3 sequence: CASSRPSGRELFF. Written as DNA, the CDR3 is TGCGCCAGCAGCCGTCCTTCGGGCCGAGAACTGTTTTTT. This sequence joins TRBV4-1 and TRBJ1-4, with D unresolved. The V gene lost 4 bases and the J gene lost 12 bases, with 15 bases spanning the gap. The V gene's germline CDR1 is MGHRA and CDR2 YSYEKL. CDR3 length: 13 amino acids.

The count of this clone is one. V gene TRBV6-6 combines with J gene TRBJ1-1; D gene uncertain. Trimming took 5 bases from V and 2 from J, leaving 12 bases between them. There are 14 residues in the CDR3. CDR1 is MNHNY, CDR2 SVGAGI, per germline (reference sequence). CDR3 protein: CASSLYSGNTEAFF. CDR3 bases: TGTGCCAGCAGTCTCTATTCGGGAAACACTGAAGCTTTCTTT.

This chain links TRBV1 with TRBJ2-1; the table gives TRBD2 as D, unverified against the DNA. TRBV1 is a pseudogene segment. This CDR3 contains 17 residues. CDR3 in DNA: TGCACCAGCAGCCCGGTTAGCGGGAGGCCCTCCTACAATGAGCAGTTCTTC. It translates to CTSSPVSGRPSYNEQFF.